Below are 5 T cell receptor beta chains sequenced from a single sample in a study of T cells after yellow fever vaccination. TCRdb re-called the 5' RACE reads with MiXCR, one entry per CDR3 protein. Of 20,000 to 25,000 distinct CDR3 sequences listed, less than 3.5% are singletons. Material: PBMCs, either bulk or a sorted T-cell subset (CD4+, CD8+, memory, or dextramer-sorted; not recorded which), obtained roughly seven weeks after the first yellow fever vaccination. The receptors here all came from a man younger than 35 who received the YFV17D yellow fever vaccine.

This clonotype was seen many times. The chain is built from TRBV10-3 and TRBJ1-1, with 9 nucleotides matching TRBD1. The J segment lost 2 bases and the V segment lost 6 bases, leaving 7 bases of the junction unmatched. CDR1 and CDR2 (germline): ENHRY, SYGVKD. CDR3 length: 15 residues. CDR3 nucleotides: TGTGCCATCAGGGACGACAGGGGGGGAAACACTGAAGCTTTCTTT. It specifies CAIRDDRGGNTEAFF.

In its sample, this clonotype was seen many times. V is TRBV27 and J is TRBJ2-1, with 9 bases aligning to TRBD2. The CDR3 covers 16 residues. In germline, CDR1 is MNHEY, CDR2 SMNVEV (reference sequence). J lost 2 bases, V lost 5 bases, and 7 bases had no gene match. CDR3 sequence: CASSPLGGGAYNEQFF. The CDR3 DNA sequence: TGTGCCAGCAGTCCCCTTGGCGGGGGGGCCTACAATGAGCAGTTCTTC.

There are many counts of this clonotype. CDR3 protein: CASSGGRGEKLFF. The DNA for the CDR3 is TGTGCCAGCAGCGGGGGACGGGGTGAAAAACTGTTTTTT. V and J are TRBV9 and TRBJ1-4, with D tentatively TRBD1 (5 bases). V lost 3 bases and J 7 bases, leaving 10 bases between the germline ends. The CDR3 is 13 residues long. Germline CDR1 and CDR2: SGDLS and YYNGEE.

This clonotype was counted at least ten times. The rearrangement uses TRBV11-2 and TRBJ2-5; 10 positions agree with TRBD1. This CDR3 region has 15 residues. The germline V gene encodes CDR1 SGHAT and CDR2 FQNNGV. The ends lost 5 bases at V and 4 bases at J; junction bases unmatched: 7. Written as DNA, the CDR3 is TGTGCCAGCAGCCGCCGGACAGGGGGGTCAGAGACCCAGTACTTC. This gives the protein CASSRRTGGSETQYF.

This clonotype was detected many times. The chain recombines TRBV6-1 with TRBJ2-1, with 8 bases lining up with TRBD1. V shed 6 bases, J shed 8 bases, and the junction held 6 bases outside the gene matches. CDR1 is MNHNS and CDR2 is SASEGT in the germline V gene. The CDR3 consists of 13 residues. The CDR3 sequence is CASRNPDRDEQFF. CDR3 nucleotide sequence: TGTGCCAGCAGAAACCCGGACAGGGATGAGCAGTTCTTC.